The 5 T cell receptor beta chains listed next were all sequenced from one sample in a study of cytomegalovirus exposure and HLA in healthy donors. The PCR made use of 60 Vbeta and 13 Jbeta primers. Generated by immunoSEQ multiplex PCR, the TCRdb table keeps only in-frame clones and is missing some. The sample has about 82,000 clones, around 89% seen once. Sequences were obtained from PBMCs. These receptors were collected from a young man in good health and CMV-seronegative.

J is TRBJ2-1 and V is TRBV4-2; 8 bases match TRBD1. CDR1 and CDR2 from the germline V gene are LGHNA and YNFKEQ. This CDR3 comprises 14 residues. The trim removed 4 bases at V and 5 bases at J, leaving 4 bases unmatched. CDR3 in DNA: TGTGCCAGCAGCCTCGGACAGGGTGACAATGAGCAGTTCTTC. Translating it yields CASSLGQGDNEQFF.

J is TRBJ2-1 and V is TRBV27; 10 nucleotides agree with TRBD1. V was clipped by 6 bases and J by 4 bases; unmatched bases: 15. CDR1 and CDR2 (germline): MNHEY, SMNVEV (reference sequence). The CDR3 extends over 18 amino acids. In DNA form, the CDR3 reads TGTGCCAGCAGCCCACTCCATCCGGGACAGGGGCGTTACAATGAGCAGTTCTTC. Translation: CASSPLHPGQGRYNEQFF.

V and J are TRBV9 and TRBJ2-3; 9 bases are shared with TRBD2. The CDR3 is 15 residues long. Germline lookup yields CDR1 SGDLS and CDR2 YYNGEE. Germline trimming cut 3 bases from V and 5 bases from J; bases unmatched to any gene: 7. The CDR3 DNA follows: TGTGCCAGCAGCGCGACGCTAGCGGGATTAGATACGCAGTATTTT. This gives the protein CASSATLAGLDTQYF.

The rearrangement uses TRBV18 and TRBJ1-1, with 7 bases aligning to TRBD1. Per germline, CDR1 KGHSH and CDR2 LQKENI. This CDR3 region has 13 residues. Germline trimming cut 6 bases from V and 3 bases from J; bases unmatched to any gene: 4. CDR3 DNA sequence: TGTGCCAGCTCGTCGACAGGGCACACTGAAGCTTTCTTT. Translating gives CASSSTGHTEAFF.

V and J are TRBV27 and TRBJ2-7, with D perhaps TRBD1 (6 bases). V was trimmed by 5 bases and J by 0 bases, leaving 11 bases between them. CDR3 size: 14 residues. CDR1 and CDR2 (germline): MNHEY, SMNVEV (reference sequence). Here the CDR3 reads CASSRDRSSYEQYF. CDR3 nucleotide sequence: TGTGCCAGCAGTCGAGACAGGAGCTCCTACGAGCAGTACTTC.